What follows are 15 T cell receptor beta chains derived from one specimen sequenced in a study of control samples from healthy donors and cancer patients. The table came from immunoSEQ multiplex PCR; TCRdb's copy has only in-frame clones and leaves some out. The sample has about 120,000 clones, approximately 87% seen once; the top ten hold around 10%. What was sequenced was blood. These TCRs come from a man younger than 40 in good health.

The CDR3 spells CASRRSGPMNTEAFF. The CDR3 DNA sequence: TGTGCCAGCAGACGGTCAGGACCCATGAACACTGAAGCTTTCTTT. V and J are TRBV11-3 and TRBJ1-1; D remains unclear. Germline V gene lookup returns CDR1 SGHNT and CDR2 YENEEA. The V gene lost 6 bases and the J gene lost 0 bases, with 14 bases spanning the gap. The CDR3 loop spans 15 amino acids. The whole variable domain, filled in from reference TRBV11-3 and TRBJ1-1, reads EAGVVQSPRYKIIEKKQPVAFWCNPISGHNTLYWYLQNLGQGPELLIRYENEEAVDDSQLPKDRFSAERLKGVDSTLKIQPAELGDSAVYLCASRRSGPMNTEAFFGQGTRLTVV.

This sequence joins TRBV5-1 and TRBJ1-1; D is unclear. Germline V gene lookup returns CDR1 SGHRS and CDR2 YFSETQ. There are 13 residues in the CDR3. V lost 2 bases to trimming and J lost 1 base, with 6 bases between them. CDR3 loop: CASSFEENTEAFF. CDR3 DNA: TGCGCCAGCAGCTTCGAGGAGAACACTGAAGCTTTCTTT.

The J gene is TRBJ1-6, the V gene TRBV6-5; D remains ambiguous. This CDR3 contains 15 residues. The V end lost 10 bases, the J end lost 0 bases, and 13 bases lay between the germline ends. CDR1 is MNHEY, CDR2 SVGAGI, per germline. CDR3 in amino acids: CATSLDPSYNSPLHF. The DNA for the CDR3 is TGTGCCACCTCCCTTGACCCCTCCTATAATTCACCCCTCCACTTT.

The DNA of the CDR3 is TGTGCCATCAGTGAGGGGCTACAAAGCGCAGATACGCAGTATTTT. Translating it yields CAISEGLQSADTQYF. The V call is TRBV10-3, the J call TRBJ2-3, with D unresolved. The germline CDR1 and CDR2 sequences are ENHRY and SYGVKD. CDR3 size: 15 residues. Deletions cut 2 bases from V and 4 bases from J, with 13 bases between.

V usage is TRBV27 and J usage is TRBJ1-1; TRBD1 matches at 9 bases. The CDR3 runs to 16 residues. The J segment lost 4 bases and the V segment lost 4 bases, leaving 10 bases of the junction unmatched. CDR1 and CDR2 (germline): MNHEY, SMNVEV (reference sequence). As DNA, the CDR3 is TGTGCCAGCAGTTCGACCGACAGGGGGGTTGCCACTGAAGCTTTCTTT. It translates to CASSSTDRGVATEAFF.

V gene TRBV2 combines with J gene TRBJ1-1, with 9 bases that match TRBD1. V lost 8 bases, J lost 0 bases, and 1 base stayed unmatched. Germline lookup yields CDR1 SNHLY and CDR2 FYNNEI. The CDR3 runs 13 residues. In DNA, the CDR3 is TGTGCCAGCCGACAGGGGGTGAACACTGAAGCTTTCTTT. It is translated as CASRQGVNTEAFF.

The chain employs TRBV7-9 and TRBJ2-3; D is undetermined. V shed 4 bases and J shed 5 bases, with 7 bases lying between them. The germline V gene has CDR1 SEHNR and CDR2 FQNEAQ (reference sequence). The length of the CDR3 is 12 residues. Here the CDR3 DNA reads TGTGCCAGCAGCTCCCGGCAAGATACGCAGTATTTT. Residues: CASSSRQDTQYF.

The V and J genes are TRBV12-5 and TRBJ1-5; tentative D call: TRBD1 (5 bases). In germline, CDR1 is LGHNT, CDR2 FRNRAP. V lost 0 bases and J 3 bases, leaving 18 bases between the germline ends. This CDR3 comprises 18 residues. The CDR3 sequence is CASGLVRVTEGHNQPQHF. The CDR3 region has the DNA TGTGCTAGTGGTTTGGTACGCGTGACCGAGGGGCACAATCAGCCCCAGCATTTT.

This chain links TRBV3-1 (or the pseudogene TRBV3-2) with TRBJ1-1; no definite D call. V was pared by 0 bases and J by 0 bases, with 11 bases between. CDR3 length: 16 amino acids. The germline gives CDR1 LGHDT, CDR2 YNNKEL (reference sequence). This chain's CDR3 is CASSQDGRYMNTEAFF. The CDR3, as DNA: TGTGCCAGCAGCCAAGATGGAAGATATATGAACACTGAAGCTTTCTTT.

The chain carries TRBV21-1 and TRBJ2-7; the table names TRBD2, a call not compared with the DNA. TRBV21-1 is a listed pseudogene. The CDR3 totals 13 residues. DNA of the CDR3: TGTGCCAGCAGCAAAGACGGGGGGGACGAGCAGTACTTC. It yields the protein CASSKDGGDEQYF.

The chain links TRBV7-3 to TRBJ2-2; D is uncertain. V lost 3 bases and J lost 4, with 15 bases in between. The length of the CDR3 is 16 residues. Germline V CDR1 and CDR2: SGHTA, FQGTGA. In DNA form, the CDR3 reads TGTGCCAGCAGCTTCAGAGTAGCCCAAGTCACCGGGGAGCTGTTTTTT. Its protein product is CASSFRVAQVTGELFF. The full variable domain, with the rest looked up from reference TRBV7-3 and TRBJ2-2, is GAGVSQTPSNKVTEKGKYVELRCDPISGHTALYWYRQSLGQGPEFLIYFQGTGAADDSGLPNDRFFAVRPEGSVSTLKIQRTERGDSAVYLCASSFRVAQVTGELFFGEGSRLTVL.

The CDR3 nucleotides are TGTGCCAGCTCACCTCTACTAGCGGGGGGTCAAGAGACCCAGTACTTC. Translating it yields CASSPLLAGGQETQYF. V and J are TRBV18 and TRBJ2-5; 12 nucleotides line up with TRBD2. The CDR3 extends over 16 amino acids. Germline loops: CDR1 KGHSH, CDR2 LQKENI. Trimming removed 3 bases from V and 2 bases from J; junction bases left unmatched: 4.

The rearrangement uses TRBV15 and TRBJ2-7, with D unresolved. Germline CDR1 and CDR2: LNHNV and YYDKDF (reference sequence). The CDR3 sequence is 14 residues long. Trimming shortened V by 2 bases and J by 4 bases, and 12 bases separated the two germline ends. In DNA, the CDR3 is TGTGCCACCAGCAGATATAAAGGGATTTACGAGCAGTACTTC. Its protein is CATSRYKGIYEQYF.

In its sample, this clone was seen a few times. The chain joins TRBV10-2 to TRBJ1-1, with 8 positions matching TRBD1. The germline V gene encodes CDR1 WSHSY and CDR2 SAAADI. Germline trimming cut 11 bases from V and 1 base from J; bases unmatched to any gene: 6. The CDR3 totals 13 residues. CDR3 sequence: CAGTGGANTEAFF. The CDR3 nucleotides are TGCGCCGGTACAGGGGGAGCGAACACTGAAGCTTTCTTT.

This rearrangement joins TRBV10-1 to TRBJ1-1, with D perhaps matching TRBD1 (5 bases). The germline V and J ends were trimmed by 6 bases and 1 base, with 9 bases remaining between them. Germline V lookup: CDR1 WNHNN, CDR2 SYGVQD (reference sequence). This CDR3 comprises 13 residues. CDR3 residues: CASSADRNTEAFF. CDR3 bases: TGCGCCAGCAGCGCTGACAGGAACACTGAAGCTTTCTTT.